A single sample gave rise to the 2 T cell receptor beta chains below, sequenced in a study of blood T cell repertoires in COVID-19. Here immunoSEQ multiplex PCR was the method, and the copy in TCRdb shows in-frame clones only, minus some. The sample consists of over 200,000 clones, 75% to 90% of them appearing once. Material for sequencing was peripheral blood. Receptor source: a human donor in a cohort sampled during active COVID-19.

The chain links TRBV7-3 to TRBJ1-1; D remains ambiguous. V was shortened by 4 bases and J by 6 bases, with 18 bases between the two germline ends. Germline V CDR1 and CDR2: SGHTA, FQGTGA. The CDR3 has 15 amino acids. As DNA, the CDR3 is TGTGCCAGCAGCTCCATGGAGGTTTCCGTTTCTGAAGCTTTCTTT. Translating gives CASSSMEVSVSEAFF.

In this sample, this clone turned up a few times. The chain has TRBV18 and TRBJ2-7, with 8 bases that match TRBD1. This CDR3 has 14 residues. Looked up from germline, CDR1 is KGHSH and CDR2 is LQKENI. The junction had 3 bases not matched to a gene; V was cut back by 3 bases and J by 2 bases. CDR3 DNA sequence: TGTGCCAGCTCACCTGTCAGGGGGCCCTACGAGCAGTACTTC. Translation: CASSPVRGPYEQYF.